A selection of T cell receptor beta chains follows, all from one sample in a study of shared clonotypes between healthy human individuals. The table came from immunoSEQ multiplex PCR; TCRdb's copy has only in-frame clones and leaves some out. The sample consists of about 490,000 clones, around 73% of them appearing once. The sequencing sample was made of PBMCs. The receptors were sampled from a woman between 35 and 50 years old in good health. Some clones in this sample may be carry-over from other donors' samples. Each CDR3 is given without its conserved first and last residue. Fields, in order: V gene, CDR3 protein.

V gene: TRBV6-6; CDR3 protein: ASSPNPDRRPF
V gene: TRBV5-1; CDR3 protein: ASSFGTSVSYEQY
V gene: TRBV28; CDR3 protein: ASRGTPRGAF
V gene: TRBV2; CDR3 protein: ASSDRTGPGLQY
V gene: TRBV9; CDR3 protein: ASGTGQLYNEQF
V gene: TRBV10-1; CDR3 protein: ASSEEGKAGTGELF
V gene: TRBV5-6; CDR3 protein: VGTKETQY
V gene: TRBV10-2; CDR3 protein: ASSPRSIMNTEAF
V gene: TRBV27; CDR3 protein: ASSSSRREKLF
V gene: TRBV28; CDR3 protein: ASSLYAGETEAF
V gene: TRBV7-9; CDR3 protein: ASSSGTMPETQY
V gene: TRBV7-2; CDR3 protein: ASSARTSRVNEQY
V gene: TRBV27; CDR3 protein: ASSLGTSGNNEQF
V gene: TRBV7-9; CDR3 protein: ASSPLDRSYEQY
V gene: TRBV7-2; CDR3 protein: ASSLAWTGSRHGYT
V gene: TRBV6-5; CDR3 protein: ASSTTRGSPYGQY
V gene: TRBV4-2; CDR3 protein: ASSQGQGETQY
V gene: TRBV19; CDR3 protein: ASSTVYPYEQY
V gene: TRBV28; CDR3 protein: ASSRGNEKLF
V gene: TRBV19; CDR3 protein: ASSSIGTSGSHEQY
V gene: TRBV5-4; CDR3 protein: ASSVPGTDIPRQETQY
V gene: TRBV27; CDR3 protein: ASGLVNTGELF
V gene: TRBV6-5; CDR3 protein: ASMRQLGYGYT
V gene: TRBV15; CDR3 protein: ATSRDWGRSAKNIQY
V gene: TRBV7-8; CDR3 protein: ASSPDTSFSYEQY